The 26 T cell receptor beta chains presented below share a single source sample, sequenced in a study of cytomegalovirus exposure and HLA in healthy donors. The PCR used 60 Vbeta and 13 Jbeta primers. Sequenced by immunoSEQ multiplex PCR; TCRdb stores in-frame clones only, minus some. The sample yields some 150,000 clones, roughly 73% seen once. Material for sequencing was PBMCs. These receptors all stem from a female donor in good health and CMV-seronegative.

This clone appeared a single time. The chain is built from TRBV6-5 and TRBJ1-1; 8 nucleotides match TRBD1. This CDR3 spans 13 amino acids. Germline V gene lookup returns CDR1 MNHEY and CDR2 SVGAGI. With V trimmed by 3 bases and J by 5 bases, 2 bases remained unmatched. CDR3 sequence reads: CASSYGQGTEAFF. The CDR3 DNA sequence: TGTGCCAGCAGTTATGGACAGGGAACTGAAGCTTTCTTT.

The J gene is TRBJ1-5, the V gene TRBV28; 8 bases are shared with TRBD1. Germline V gives CDR1 MDHEN, CDR2 SYDVKM. The V segment lost 5 bases and the J segment 7 bases; nucleotides outside the gene matches: 4. The CDR3 loop spans 13 amino acids. The CDR3 region has the DNA TGTGCCAGCAGTCTCCAGGGGGCCCAGCCCCAGCATTTT. It is translated as CASSLQGAQPQHF.

This clone appeared a few times. The chain recombines TRBV18 with TRBJ1-1, with D unclear. Germline V gives CDR1 KGHSH, CDR2 LQKENI. The CDR3 loop spans 15 amino acids. Trimming took 1 base from V and 0 from J, leaving 9 bases between them. CDR3: CASSPLPRMNTEAFF. In DNA, the CDR3 is TGTGCCAGCTCACCACTTCCGCGCATGAACACTGAAGCTTTCTTT.

The chain is built from TRBV28 and TRBJ1-5; D not certain. The CDR3 runs to 13 residues. Between the trimmed V and J ends, which lost 2 bases and 4 bases, there was a span of 6 bases. The V gene's germline CDR1 is MDHEN and CDR2 SYDVKM. This CDR3 is CASSLRENQPQHF. The CDR3 DNA reads TGTGCCAGCAGTTTACGAGAAAATCAGCCCCAGCATTTT.

This clone was seen a handful of times. The chain recombines TRBV10-3 with TRBJ2-7; D not resolved. Trimming took off 8 bases at V and 4 bases at J, with 9 bases between the two ends. The CDR3 is made up of 11 amino acids. Germline-derived CDR1 and CDR2 are ENHRY and SYGVKD. The chain's CDR3 is CAIGRLYEQYF. CDR3 sequence (DNA): TGTGCCATCGGCAGGTTGTACGAGCAGTACTTC.

CDR3 region: CASSIARNEQFF. CDR3 nucleotides: TGTGCCAGTAGTATAGCGAGAAATGAGCAGTTCTTC. This chain links TRBV19 with TRBJ2-1; D is uncertain. This CDR3 has 12 amino acids. The germline gives CDR1 LNHDA, CDR2 SQIVND (reference sequence). Trimming left V 1 base short and J 7 bases short, with 5 bases between.

The chain combines TRBV29-1 with TRBJ1-6; 9 bases match TRBD1. The CDR3 totals 13 residues. Germline V CDR1 and CDR2: SQVTM, ANQGSEA. V trimming: 6 bases; J trimming: 8 bases; junction bases outside the gene matches: 5. The CDR3 coding sequence is TGCAGCGTAAAACAGGGGGCCGATTCACCCCTCCACTTT. Translating gives CSVKQGADSPLHF.

V is TRBV5-1 and J is TRBJ1-4; no firm D call. The CDR3 is 13 residues long. Deletions cut 4 bases from V and 11 bases from J, with 15 bases between. The germline CDR1 and CDR2 sequences are SGHRS and YFSETQ. CDR3 loop: CASSEDATGKLFF. CDR3 sequence (DNA): TGCGCCAGCAGCGAGGATGCAACCGGGAAACTGTTTTTT.

This clone was seen a handful of times. This chain links TRBV7-3 with TRBJ1-1; maybe TRBD1 (6 bases). V shed 1 base and J shed 5 bases, with 8 bases lying between them. In germline, CDR1 is SGHTA, CDR2 FQGTGA. CDR3 length: 13 residues. The CDR3 sequence is CASSLNRDTEAFF. CDR3 in DNA: TGTGCCAGCAGCTTAAACAGGGATACTGAAGCTTTCTTT.

The CDR3: CASSPLGTDYNEQFF. The CDR3 DNA reads TGTGCCAGCAGCCCCCTAGGTACGGACTACAATGAGCAGTTCTTC. The chain carries TRBV7-2 and TRBJ2-1; D unresolved. Germline V gene data show CDR1 as SGHTA and CDR2 as FQGNSA. Trimming took 5 bases from V and 3 from J, leaving 14 bases between them. The CDR3 length is 15 residues. The complete variable domain, with remaining parts taken from reference TRBV7-2 and TRBJ2-1, reads GAGVSQSPSNKVTEKGKDVELRCDPISGHTALYWYRQSLGQGLEFLIYFQGNSAPDKSGLPSDRFSAERTGGSVSTLTIQRTQQEDSAVYLCASSPLGTDYNEQFFGPGTRLTVL.

The CDR3 DNA reads as TGTGCCAGCAGATCGACCGGGACTAGCGGGGGCTACGAGCAGTACTTC. Residues: CASRSTGTSGGYEQYF. This chain links TRBV27 with TRBJ2-7; the match to TRBD2 covers 14 bases. The J segment lost 3 bases and the V segment lost 6 bases, leaving 7 bases of the junction unmatched. CDR1 MNHEY and CDR2 SMNVEV come from the germline V gene (reference sequence). The CDR3 spans 16 residues.

This clone was seen only a few times. The chain employs TRBV28 and TRBJ2-7, with TRBD1 identical over 9 bases. The CDR3 spans 14 residues. J gave up 2 bases and V 5 bases, and 4 bases lay outside the gene matches. CDR1 is MDHEN, CDR2 SYDVKM, per germline. In nucleotides, the CDR3 is TGTGCCAGCAGTATAACAGGGGGCACCTACGAGCAGTACTTC. It yields the protein CASSITGGTYEQYF.

V gene TRBV6-1 combines with J gene TRBJ2-2, with D hard to call. The CDR3 has 14 residues. Germline assignment: CDR1 MNHNS and CDR2 SASEGT. The V gene lost 8 bases and the J gene lost 0 bases, with 10 bases spanning the gap. Written as DNA, the CDR3 is TGTGCCAGCCGGTCAGACTCGAACACCGGGGAGCTGTTTTTT. Its translation is CASRSDSNTGELFF.

J is TRBJ2-7 and V is TRBV30, with D tentatively TRBD1 (7 bases). Germline V gene sequence: CDR1 GTSNPN, CDR2 SVGIG (reference sequence). CDR3 size: 17 residues. V lost 3 bases, J lost 0 bases, and 21 bases lay in between. CDR3 nucleotides: TGTGCCTGGAGAGAAGGTTCGCGGCAGGGGGGCTCCTACGAGCAGTACTTC. Amino acid sequence: CAWREGSRQGGSYEQYF.

The chain carries TRBV6-1 and TRBJ2-1; TRBD1 might be the D (5 bases). The germline V gene encodes CDR1 MNHNS and CDR2 SASEGT. CDR3 length: 17 residues. The ends were cut back, 0 bases at V and 7 bases at J, with 19 bases in the middle. The CDR3 sequence: CASSEAGLGESGNEQFF. CDR3 nucleotide sequence: TGTGCCAGCAGTGAAGCGGGGCTTGGAGAGTCGGGTAATGAGCAGTTCTTC.

The chain combines TRBV20-1 with TRBJ1-6; no clear D. CDR1 is DFQATT, CDR2 SNEGSKA, per germline (reference sequence). V shed 7 bases and J shed 14 bases, with 15 bases lying between them. This CDR3 region has 11 residues. For the CDR3, the DNA is TGCAGTGTTCCTGTCCGGGGTTCCCTCCACTTT. Its translation is CSVPVRGSLHF.

The rearrangement links TRBV4-1 to TRBJ2-7; D is undetermined. In germline, CDR1 is MGHRA, CDR2 YSYEKL. CDR3 size: 12 residues. Trimming removed 1 base from V and 7 bases from J, with 8 bases in between. CDR3 amino acids: CASSQVTQEQYF. The CDR3 DNA reads as TGCGCCAGCAGCCAAGTGACTCAGGAGCAGTACTTC.

The chain combines TRBV6-1 with TRBJ1-6, with D unclear. The V end was cut by 4 bases, the J end by 6 bases, with 4 bases between. The germline CDR1 and CDR2 sequences are MNHNS and SASEGT. The CDR3 covers 12 residues. The CDR3 DNA follows: TGTGCCAGCAGTGTTCGTAATTCACCCCTCCACTTT. Protein product: CASSVRNSPLHF.

The V and J genes are TRBV6-1 and TRBJ1-1; no definite D call. Germline lookup yields CDR1 MNHNS and CDR2 SASEGT. Trimming removed 2 bases at V and 2 bases at J, with 6 bases between. CDR3 size: 13 residues. The CDR3 DNA sequence: TGTGCCAGCAGTGAATCAGTCAACACTGAAGCTTTCTTT. This encodes CASSESVNTEAFF.

The V call is TRBV6-6, the J call TRBJ1-5; 11 bases match TRBD1. Trimming took 6 bases from V and 4 from J; bases not matched to a gene: 8. Germline-derived CDR1 and CDR2 are MNHNY and SVGAGI (reference sequence). The CDR3 runs 16 residues. The CDR3 DNA reads as TGTGCCAGCAGACCTCCGGACAGGGGGCAAAATCAGCCCCAGCATTTT. Protein product: CASRPPDRGQNQPQHF.

The chain carries TRBV27 and TRBJ1-5; TRBD1 matches at 7 bases. With V trimmed by 3 bases and J by 6 bases, 2 bases remained unmatched. Germline loops: CDR1 MNHEY, CDR2 SMNVEV (reference sequence). This CDR3 is 13 amino acids long. The CDR3 region is CASSLTGSQPQHF. In DNA, the CDR3 is TGTGCCAGCAGTTTGACAGGGAGTCAGCCCCAGCATTTT.

The V call is TRBV27, the J call TRBJ1-2, with a possible D match to TRBD1 (6 bases). This CDR3 spans 14 amino acids. V shed 5 bases and J shed 7 bases, with 17 bases lying between them. Germline values: CDR1 MNHEY, CDR2 SMNVEV (reference sequence). The CDR3 coding sequence is TGTGCCAGCAGTCCGGCGGGGGCGGGGGTTGGCTACACCTTC. Translated: CASSPAGAGVGYTF.

The V and J genes are TRBV5-8 and TRBJ1-5; 8 bases align to TRBD1. Germline V CDR1 and CDR2: SGHTS, YDEGEE. The CDR3 has 16 residues. Germline trimming cut 2 bases from V and 0 bases from J; bases unmatched to any gene: 4. For the CDR3, the DNA is TGTGCCAGCAGCTTTGGACAGGGATCTAGCAATCAGCCCCAGCATTTT. Protein: CASSFGQGSSNQPQHF.

The chain links TRBV27 to TRBJ1-1; 9 bases align to TRBD1. The CDR3 is made up of 14 amino acids. V was pared by 3 bases and J by 8 bases, with 7 bases of the junction left unmatched. Germline V gene sequence: CDR1 MNHEY, CDR2 SMNVEV (reference sequence). The CDR3 sequence is CASSFRTGGAEAFF. The CDR3 DNA follows: TGTGCCAGCAGTTTTCGTACAGGGGGCGCGGAAGCTTTCTTT.

This rearrangement joins TRBV7-2 to TRBJ2-4; TRBD2 matches at 7 bases. The CDR3 length is 17 residues. V was clipped by 5 bases and J by 8 bases; unmatched bases: 18. The germline V gene encodes CDR1 SGHTA and CDR2 FQGNSA. The CDR3 sequence is CASSPGLVGFSAHIQYF. The CDR3 DNA reads TGTGCCAGCAGCCCCGGACTAGTAGGCTTCTCGGCCCACATTCAGTACTTC.

The rearrangement joins TRBV9 to TRBJ2-1, with 11 bases fitting TRBD2. V lost 1 base, J lost 1 base, and 1 base stayed unmatched. CDR1 SGDLS and CDR2 YYNGEE come from the germline V gene. This CDR3 is 16 amino acids long. The CDR3 protein is CASSVTSGRSYNEQFF. As DNA, the CDR3 is TGTGCCAGCAGCGTAACTAGCGGGAGATCCTACAATGAGCAGTTCTTC. The full variable domain, with the rest looked up from reference TRBV9 and TRBJ2-1, is DSGVTQTPKHLITATGQRVTLRCSPRSGDLSVYWYQQSLDQGLQFLIQYYNGEERAKGNILERFSAQQFPDLHSELNLSSLELGDSALYFCASSVTSGRSYNEQFFGPGTRLTVL.